This is a list of T cell receptor beta chains from one sample in a study of shared clonotypes between healthy human individuals. Libraries were prepared by immunoSEQ multiplex PCR; TCRdb keeps only in-frame clonotypes and omits some of them. Altogether roughly 2.6 million clones are present, just over 90% being singletons, with the ten largest covering under 0.15%. Sequenced: naive CD4+ T cells sorted from blood. Every receptor here comes from a man aged 18 to 30 in good health. Each CDR3 is given with its conserved first and last residue. Fields, in order: V gene, D gene, J gene, CDR3 DNA, CDR3 protein. The D gene is left open where the match is weak.

V gene: TRBV27
D gene: TRBD1
J gene: TRBJ2-6
CDR3 DNA: TGTGCCAGCAGTCCGGGACAGCTGAGTTCTGGGGCCAACGTCCTGACTTTC
CDR3 protein: CASSPGQLSSGANVLTF

V gene: TRBV5-4
D gene: .
J gene: TRBJ2-7
CDR3 DNA: TGTGCCAGCAGCTTGTCTCTGGAATCCTACGAGCAGTACTTC
CDR3 protein: CASSLSLESYEQYF

V gene: TRBV5-6
D gene: .
J gene: TRBJ1-1
CDR3 DNA: TGTGCCAGCAGCTCGTGGGTAGGGCACATGAACACTGAAGCTTTCTTT
CDR3 protein: CASSSWVGHMNTEAFF

V gene: TRBV6-6
D gene: .
J gene: TRBJ2-7
CDR3 DNA: TGTGCCAGCACCAGGCGCGGGTCCAATTCCTACGAGCAGTACTTC
CDR3 protein: CASTRRGSNSYEQYF

V gene: TRBV5-5
D gene: .
J gene: TRBJ2-3
CDR3 DNA: TGTGCCAGCAGCCCAGGGTGGAGCACAGATACGCAGTATTTT
CDR3 protein: CASSPGWSTDTQYF

V gene: TRBV28
D gene: TRBD1
J gene: TRBJ1-6
CDR3 DNA: TGTGCCAGCAGTCCGCCCCGACAGGGTGCATTAGGTTCACCCCTCCACTTT
CDR3 protein: CASSPPRQGALGSPLHF

V gene: TRBV9
D gene: .
J gene: TRBJ2-5
CDR3 DNA: TGTGCCAGCAGCTCCCTAGGACAGGGAGGGGAGACCCAGTACTTC
CDR3 protein: CASSSLGQGGETQYF

V gene: TRBV18
D gene: TRBD1
J gene: TRBJ1-2
CDR3 DNA: TGTGCCAGCTCAACCCTGGGGACAGGGAGTGGCTACACCTTC
CDR3 protein: CASSTLGTGSGYTF

V gene: TRBV27
D gene: .
J gene: TRBJ1-2
CDR3 DNA: TGTGCCAGCAGTTTCCTGCCAGAGGGTTATGGCTACACCTTC
CDR3 protein: CASSFLPEGYGYTF

V gene: TRBV7-2
D gene: .
J gene: TRBJ2-3
CDR3 DNA: TGTGCCAGCAGCTTAGGCGGGGGCGCAGATACGCAGTATTTT
CDR3 protein: CASSLGGGADTQYF

V gene: TRBV6-1
D gene: .
J gene: TRBJ2-5
CDR3 DNA: TGTGCCAGCAGTGGGCCTACTGGGGGCCAAGAGACCCAGTACTTC
CDR3 protein: CASSGPTGGQETQYF

V gene: TRBV30
D gene: .
J gene: TRBJ2-6
CDR3 DNA: TGTGCCTGGAGTGTATCTGGGGCCAACGTCCTGACTTTC
CDR3 protein: CAWSVSGANVLTF

V gene: TRBV7-2
D gene: .
J gene: TRBJ2-1
CDR3 DNA: TGTGCCAGCAGCTTAGTGGGGAGGAATGAGCAGTTCTTC
CDR3 protein: CASSLVGRNEQFF

V gene: TRBV5-1
D gene: .
J gene: TRBJ2-7
CDR3 DNA: TGCGCCAGCAGCTTTGGTATCTCCTACGAGCAGTACTTC
CDR3 protein: CASSFGISYEQYF